Listed here are 32 T cell receptor beta chains from one sample, sequenced in a study of T cells after yellow fever vaccination. TCRdb itself ran the 5' RACE reads through MiXCR, one entry per CDR3 protein. The profile shows under 400,000 distinct CDR3 sequences, about 12% of them singletons. Sequences were derived from CD4+ T cells sorted from PBMCs, sampled 15 days after the yellow fever booster vaccination. These receptor sequences come from a man younger than 35 who received the YFV17D yellow fever vaccine.

There are a few counts of this clonotype. This rearrangement joins TRBV2 to TRBJ1-6; D may be TRBD1 (5 bases). Trimming left V 7 bases short and J 7 bases short, with 14 bases between. Germline V lookup: CDR1 SNHLY, CDR2 FYNNEI. The CDR3 consists of 14 residues. CDR3 DNA: TGTGCCAGCATACCCGGGACGGGGAATTCACCCCTCCACTTT. Its protein product is CASIPGTGNSPLHF.

This clonotype was seen a handful of times. The V and J genes are TRBV20-1 and TRBJ1-2; D perhaps matches TRBD1 (5 bases). The CDR3 runs 13 residues. Trimming left V 6 bases short and J 3 bases short, with 14 bases between. Germline V gene lookup returns CDR1 DFQATT and CDR2 SNEGSKA (reference sequence). CDR3 DNA sequence: TGCAGTGCCCCGGGACCGAAGGACTATGGCTACACCTTC. Translated: CSAPGPKDYGYTF.

The V call is TRBV20-1, the J call TRBJ2-7, with 13 bases that match TRBD2. V trimming: 3 bases; J trimming: 7 bases; junction bases outside the gene matches: 15. The CDR3 covers 17 residues. Germline V gives CDR1 DFQATT, CDR2 SNEGSKA (reference sequence). The CDR3 DNA reads as TGCAGTGCTAGCGGACTAGCGGGGGTTTCCCCCCCGGGTGAGCAGTACGTC. This codes for CSASGLAGVSPPGEQYV.

This clonotype was observed a few times. The chain joins TRBV18 to TRBJ1-4; D remains unclear. Trimming removed 2 bases at V and 8 bases at J, with 15 bases between. Germline V gene sequence: CDR1 KGHSH, CDR2 LQKENI. CDR3 length: 15 residues. The CDR3 coding sequence is TGTGCCAGCTCACCAAGGTCCGGGTACGGAGAAAAACTGTTTTTT. This encodes CASSPRSGYGEKLFF.

This clonotype has a handful of counts. CDR3 sequence reads: CASSSRRGAYNEKLFF. CDR3 sequence (DNA): TGTGCCAGCAGCTCGAGAAGGGGGGCTTATAATGAAAAACTGTTTTTT. The chain links TRBV7-2 to TRBJ1-4; tentative D call: TRBD1 (6 bases). Trimming took off 4 bases at V and 4 bases at J, with 16 bases between the two ends. Germline CDR1 SGHTA, CDR2 FQGNSA. The CDR3 runs to 16 residues.

In this sample, this clonotype turned up many times. The J gene is TRBJ2-3, the V gene TRBV29-1, with 7 positions matching TRBD2. Germline CDR1 reads SQVTM; CDR2 reads ANQGSEA. The length of the CDR3 is 13 residues. With V trimmed by 4 bases and J by 2 bases, 3 bases remained unmatched. CDR3 in amino acids: CSVGTRDTDTQYF. Written as DNA, the CDR3 is TGCAGCGTTGGGACTAGAGACACAGATACGCAGTATTTT.

Only a few counts were recorded for this clonotype. The chain carries TRBV9 and TRBJ2-3; D not resolved. Germline V lookup: CDR1 SGDLS, CDR2 YYNGEE. The CDR3 is 15 amino acids. The V end was cut by 1 base, the J end by 1 base, with 10 bases between. As DNA, the CDR3 is TGTGCCAGCAGCGTAAGTGGGTCGGGCACAGATACGCAGTATTTT. Its translation is CASSVSGSGTDTQYF.

The gene calls are TRBV20-1 and TRBJ1-4; no clear D gene. The germline gives CDR1 DFQATT, CDR2 SNEGSKA (reference sequence). V lost 0 bases and J 7 bases, leaving 6 bases between the germline ends. The CDR3 consists of 12 residues. The CDR3: CSAREAVEKLFF. CDR3 coding DNA: TGCAGTGCTAGAGAGGCTGTTGAAAAACTGTTTTTT.

This clonotype was counted a few times. The chain links TRBV10-1 to TRBJ2-3; D possibly uses TRBD1 or TRBD2 (5 bases each). In germline, CDR1 is WNHNN, CDR2 SYGVQD (reference sequence). V shed 4 bases and J shed 8 bases, with 16 bases lying between them. This CDR3 comprises 14 residues. The CDR3 reads CASSVGSRGVTQYF. Written as DNA, the CDR3 is TGCGCCAGCAGTGTCGGAAGCCGAGGGGTTACGCAGTATTTT.

This clonotype came up many times. The rearrangement joins TRBV4-2 to TRBJ1-1; the D gene is possibly TRBD1 (5 bases). Looked up from germline, CDR1 is LGHNA and CDR2 is YNFKEQ. V lost 4 bases to trimming and J lost 3 bases, with 15 bases between them. There are 15 residues in the CDR3. The CDR3: CASSPEGWGDTEAFF. CDR3 DNA: TGTGCCAGCAGCCCCGAAGGATGGGGGGACACTGAAGCTTTCTTT.

The V gene is TRBV3-1, the J gene TRBJ2-3; no firm D call. V gave up 1 base and J gave up 6 bases, with 20 bases separating them. The CDR3 consists of 17 residues. The V gene's germline CDR1 is LGHDT and CDR2 YNNKEL (reference sequence). For the CDR3, the DNA is TGTGCCAGCAGCCAAGGAACAGTTGGACCCTCTGTGGATACGCAGTATTTT. It translates to CASSQGTVGPSVDTQYF.

The chain has TRBV20-1 and TRBJ1-4; D gene ambiguous. Germline V gene lookup returns CDR1 DFQATT and CDR2 SNEGSKA (reference sequence). The CDR3 extends over 16 amino acids. V lost 2 bases and J 5 bases, leaving 18 bases between the germline ends. CDR3 loop: CSARTWGRGRNEKLFF. The CDR3 DNA is TGCAGTGCTAGAACCTGGGGAAGAGGGAGGAATGAAAAACTGTTTTTT.

This clonotype has only a few counts. The chain couples TRBV29-1 to TRBJ2-1, with TRBD2 identical over 7 bases. V was pared by 2 bases and J by 4 bases, with 8 bases of the junction left unmatched. Germline V lookup: CDR1 SQVTM, CDR2 ANQGSEA. CDR3 length equals 15 residues. The CDR3 is CSVEKERGIYNEQFF. Here the CDR3 DNA reads TGCAGCGTTGAAAAGGAGCGGGGCATATACAATGAGCAGTTCTTC.

The chain links TRBV7-2 to TRBJ2-5, with 16 bases matching TRBD2. Germline assignment: CDR1 SGHTA and CDR2 FQGNSA. Trimming took 6 bases from V and 6 from J; bases not matched to a gene: 19. The CDR3 loop spans 20 amino acids. For the CDR3, the DNA is TGTGCCAGCAGTCGCAACTCGGCCGGGACTAGCGGGGGGGCCGCGAAGACCCAGTACTTC. It codes for CASSRNSAGTSGGAAKTQYF.

V gene TRBV7-2 combines with J gene TRBJ1-1; TRBD1 matches at 9 bases. Germline V gives CDR1 SGHTA, CDR2 FQGNSA. The CDR3 contains 14 residues. The V and J ends lost 2 bases and 7 bases, in that order; junction bases with no gene match: 5. CDR3 nucleotides: TGTGCCAGCAGCTTATTTGGGGGACAGGGTGAAGCTTTCTTT. Protein product: CASSLFGGQGEAFF.

This clonotype showed up just a few times. The chain's CDR3 is CASTVIQEIDTQYF. CDR3 DNA: TGTGCCAGCACCGTTATACAGGAGATAGATACGCAGTATTTT. The V call is TRBV28, the J call TRBJ2-3, with D possibly matching TRBD1 (5 bases). In germline, CDR1 is MDHEN, CDR2 SYDVKM. V gave up 7 bases and J gave up 5 bases, with 16 bases separating them. This CDR3 region has 14 residues. Full variable domain (remainder filled in from reference TRBV28 and TRBJ2-3): DVKVTQSSRYLVKRTGEKVFLECVQDMDHENMFWYRQDPGLGLRLIYFSYDVKMKEKGDIPEGYSVSREKKERFSLILESASTNQTSMYLCASTVIQEIDTQYFGPGTRLTVL.

This clonotype came up a few times. V is TRBV5-6 and J is TRBJ2-7; 11 bases match TRBD1. V dropped 3 bases and J dropped 0; count of bases not matched to a gene: 5. The CDR3 sequence is 16 residues long. CDR1 is SGHDT and CDR2 is YYEEEE in the germline V gene. As DNA, the CDR3 is TGTGCCAGCAGCTCGCCCGGGACAGGGGGCTCCTACGAGCAGTACGTC. Residues: CASSSPGTGGSYEQYV.

In this sample, this clonotype turned up a few times. The rearrangement uses TRBV7-9 and TRBJ2-3; the D gene is possibly TRBD2 (5 bases). Looked up from germline, CDR1 is SEHNR and CDR2 is FQNEAQ (reference sequence). The CDR3 loop spans 16 amino acids. Trimming pared 1 base from V and 5 bases from J, leaving 16 bases between. The chain's CDR3 is CASSLGQRGIGDTQYF. The CDR3 bases are TGTGCCAGCAGCTTAGGCCAACGGGGAATTGGAGATACGCAGTATTTT.

The DNA of the CDR3 is TGCGCCAGCAGACTGACGGGCACTGAAGCTTTCTTT. Residues: CASRLTGTEAFF. The chain joins TRBV5-1 to TRBJ1-1; D is unclear. Germline V gene sequence: CDR1 SGHRS, CDR2 YFSETQ. The CDR3 is 12 residues long. V lost 5 bases and J 4 bases, leaving 9 bases between the germline ends.

The table lists this clonotype with many counts. The genes are TRBV11-2 and TRBJ2-3; D is unresolved. V lost 3 bases to trimming and J lost 4 bases, with 5 bases between them. CDR1 and CDR2 (germline): SGHAT, FQNNGV. The CDR3 runs 12 residues. CDR3 in DNA: TGTGCCAGCAGCTTTCTCGCAGATACGCAGTATTTT. Translated, it gives CASSFLADTQYF.

Here the CDR3 reads CASSQDTGTGFEALYQETQYF. The CDR3 DNA is TGCGCCAGCAGCCAAGATACGGGGACAGGTTTCGAAGCTTTGTACCAAGAGACCCAGTACTTC. The chain uses TRBV4-3 and TRBJ2-5, with 8 bases identical to TRBD1. J was trimmed by 0 bases and V by 0 bases; bases with no gene match: 18. Germline CDR1 is LGHNA and CDR2 is YSLEER. This CDR3 is built from 21 residues.

V usage is TRBV9 and J usage is TRBJ1-4; D is possibly TRBD1 (6 bases). The V gene lost 7 bases and the J gene lost 0 bases, with 16 bases spanning the gap. The CDR3 consists of 16 residues. The V gene's germline CDR1 is SGDLS and CDR2 YYNGEE. The CDR3 region is CASGGGSGATNEKLFF. In nucleotides, the CDR3 is TGTGCCAGCGGAGGGGGTTCAGGGGCAACTAATGAAAAACTGTTTTTT.

The chain couples TRBV6-5 to TRBJ1-6, with D tentatively TRBD1 (5 bases). There are 15 residues in the CDR3. V lost 7 bases and J 5 bases, leaving 15 bases between the germline ends. CDR1 MNHEY and CDR2 SVGAGI come from the germline V gene. The CDR3 DNA reads as TGTGCCAGCACCACAAACCCGACAGATAATTCACCCCTCCACTTT. Amino acid sequence: CASTTNPTDNSPLHF.

The chain has TRBV5-1 and TRBJ2-3; D is unresolved. Per the germline V gene, CDR1 is SGHRS and CDR2 is YFSETQ. Trimming removed 2 bases at V and 9 bases at J, with 13 bases between. The CDR3 sequence is 13 residues long. For the CDR3, the DNA is TGCGCCAGCAGCTTCCCAGACCCGAAGACGCAGTATTTT. Residues: CASSFPDPKTQYF.

V is TRBV7-9 and J is TRBJ2-3, with TRBD2 matching 15 bases. J lost 3 bases, V lost 5 bases, and 9 bases had no gene match. In germline, CDR1 is SEHNR, CDR2 FQNEAQ (reference sequence). The CDR3 spans 18 residues. The CDR3: CASSISGLAGGGTDTQYF. CDR3 nucleotides: TGTGCCAGCAGCATCTCGGGACTAGCGGGGGGCGGTACAGATACGCAGTATTTT.

The chain has TRBV5-6 and TRBJ1-4; D ambiguous. Looked up from germline, CDR1 is SGHDT and CDR2 is YYEEEE. Deletions cut 4 bases from V and 6 bases from J, with 16 bases between. There are 15 residues in the CDR3. This chain's CDR3 is CASSLRAQWDEKLFF. The CDR3 DNA is TGTGCCAGCAGCCTAAGGGCCCAATGGGATGAAAAACTGTTTTTT.

V usage is TRBV5-1 and J usage is TRBJ2-1; the match to TRBD1 covers 9 bases. V trimming: 7 bases; J trimming: 6 bases; junction bases outside the gene matches: 8. The CDR3 spans 14 residues. Germline V CDR1 and CDR2: SGHRS, YFSETQ. This CDR3 reads CASLTGTGSNEQFF. The CDR3, as DNA: TGCGCCAGCTTAACGGGGACAGGGAGCAATGAGCAGTTCTTC.

This clonotype was seen a few times. The chain recombines TRBV11-2 with TRBJ2-7, with 11 bases fitting TRBD1. CDR1 is SGHAT, CDR2 FQNNGV, per germline. V gave up 4 bases and J gave up 5 bases; unmatched junction bases: 7. The CDR3 spans 15 residues. CDR3 nucleotide sequence: TGTGCCAGCAGCTCCTGGGACAGGGGGTCGAACGAGCAGTACTTC. Protein sequence: CASSSWDRGSNEQYF. Filled out from reference TRBV11-2 and TRBJ2-7, the complete variable domain reads EAGVAQSPRYKIIEKRQSVAFWCNPISGHATLYWYQQILGQGPKLLIQFQNNGVVDDSQLPKDRFSAERLKGVDSTLKIQPAKLEDSAVYLCASSSWDRGSNEQYFGPGTRLTVT.

This clonotype was detected only a few times. The J gene is TRBJ1-1, the V gene TRBV3-1, with D unresolved. Trimming left V 4 bases short and J 4 bases short, with 19 bases between. The CDR3 runs to 16 residues. Germline-derived CDR1 and CDR2 are LGHDT and YNNKEL (reference sequence). The CDR3 DNA reads as TGTGCCAGCAGCCCAACACAATTTAATTTGGGCACTGAAGCTTTCTTT. It specifies CASSPTQFNLGTEAFF.

In its sample, this clonotype was seen a few times. V usage is TRBV10-3 and J usage is TRBJ2-7, with 9 nucleotides matching TRBD1. The CDR3 covers 12 residues. The V gene end was trimmed by 8 bases and the J gene end by 6 bases; junction bases not matched to a gene: 5. Per the germline V gene, CDR1 is ENHRY and CDR2 is SYGVKD. In nucleotides, the CDR3 is TGTGCCATCGGGTGGGGACAGGGCGAGCAGTACTTC. Translated, it gives CAIGWGQGEQYF.

This chain links TRBV9 with TRBJ1-1; 9 positions agree with TRBD1. J lost 3 bases, V lost 6 bases, and 9 bases had no gene match. The CDR3 sequence is 15 residues long. Germline loops: CDR1 SGDLS, CDR2 YYNGEE. The CDR3 DNA reads TGTGCCAGCAATCCGACAGGGGGTCCCTACACTGAAGCTTTCTTT. Its translation: CASNPTGGPYTEAFF.

The chain employs TRBV5-1 and TRBJ2-1; possibly TRBD2 for D (6 bases). CDR1 SGHRS and CDR2 YFSETQ come from the germline V gene. The CDR3 has 15 residues. Trimming left V 6 bases short and J 4 bases short, with 17 bases between. CDR3 residues: CASNPRDSRYNEQFF. DNA for the CDR3: TGCGCCAGCAATCCCCGGGACTCTAGATACAATGAGCAGTTCTTC.